The clone carrying this T cell receptor (beta chain) was seen more than once but under ten times. Antigen specificity is unknown. This CDR3 spans 17 amino acids. The V gene lost 10 bases and the J gene lost 0 bases, with 24 bases spanning the gap. Germline-derived CDR1 and CDR2 are ENHRY and SYGVKD. It was one heparinised blood draw, averaging around 120 mL, that each donor gave. Markers CD45RO/CCR7/CD25/CD127/CD95/CD27 served to sort CD4+ naive, central memory, regulatory and stem cell-like memory cells. The data stem from a study of beta chain features in type 1 diabetes. Overall study results and limits: There was a possibility that cDNA sequencing over-represented cells with high TCR expression. A potential influence of HLA type upon TCRB rearrangement remained unresolved herein.

The sequenced template was cDNA made from the entire isolated RNA. Assay used: immunoSEQ multiplex PCR; TCRdb lists only in-frame clones, some missing. Of more than 120,000 clones listed, about 9.4% are singletons. The rearrangement joins TRBV10-3 to TRBJ1-2, with D unresolved. Sequencing was performed on naive CD4+ T cells from blood. The clonotype was recovered from a man aged 18 to 29 in good health. The CDR3 loop is CATLPGIQTGANYGYTF. The CDR3 nucleotides are TGTGCCACCCTACCCGGAATTCAAACGGGTGCTAACTATGGCTACACCTTC.